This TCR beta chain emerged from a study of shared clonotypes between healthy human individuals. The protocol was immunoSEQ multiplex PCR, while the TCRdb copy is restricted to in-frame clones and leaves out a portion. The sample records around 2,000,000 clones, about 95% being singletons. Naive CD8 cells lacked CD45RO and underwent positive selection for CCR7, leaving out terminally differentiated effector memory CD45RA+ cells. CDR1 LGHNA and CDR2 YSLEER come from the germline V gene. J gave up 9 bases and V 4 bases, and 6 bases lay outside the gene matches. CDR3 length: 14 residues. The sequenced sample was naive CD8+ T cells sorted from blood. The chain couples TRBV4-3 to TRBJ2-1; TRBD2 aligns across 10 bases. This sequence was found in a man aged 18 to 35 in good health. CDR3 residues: CASSPTSGFSEQFF. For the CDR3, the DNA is TGCGCCAGCAGCCCGACTAGCGGGTTTTCTGAGCAGTTCTTC.